The sequence of this TCR beta chain was determined in a study of blood T cell repertoires in COVID-19. Assay: immunoSEQ multiplex PCR; the TCRdb copy retains only in-frame clones and omits some. The table lists 410,000 or so clones, 86% of them singletons, with around 1.4% in the top ten. Trimming pared 1 base from V and 8 bases from J, leaving 14 bases between. Looked up from germline, CDR1 is SGHDN and CDR2 is FVKESK. This CDR3 region has 15 residues. This clone was seen a few times. This clonotype originated in a woman aged 25 to 39 with active or convalescent COVID-19. V is TRBV14 and J is TRBJ2-2; D remains unclear. The material sequenced was peripheral blood. This CDR3 reads CASSQAAYVEGELFF. CDR3 in DNA: TGTGCCAGCAGCCAAGCAGCGTATGTCGAGGGGGAGCTGTTTTTT.